This T cell receptor beta chain was documented in a study of Graves' ophthalmopathy and Graves' hyperthyroidism. The CDR3 length is 14 residues. V lost 7 bases and J lost 4, with 16 bases in between. CDR1 is SGHAT, CDR2 FQNNGV, per germline. CDR3 regions of TCR beta were amplified from RNA transcripts. RT-PCR was first run with HTBI primers, then multiplex PCR in a second round. TCRdb re-called the multiplex PCR reads with MiXCR, one entry per CDR3 protein. Among roughly 700,000 distinct CDR3 sequences listed, roughly 41% were seen once. Regarding the study as a whole: Most thyroid-expanded clonotypes exceeding 0.001 frequency were also found in blood.

A word on this clonotype: No antigen is known for it.

The chain links TRBV11-2 to TRBJ2-5; no clear D gene. The sequence was collected from an adult man with Graves' ophthalmopathy. Sequencing input: peripheral blood. The DNA of the CDR3 is TGTGCCAGCAACCGAGACCTGGTCGGAGAGACCCAGTACTTC. Translating gives CASNRDLVGETQYF.